These T cell receptor beta chains were read from a single sample in a study of early T cells in non-severe SARS-CoV-2 infection. TCRdb re-analysed the 5' RACE reads in MiXCR, keeping a single row per CDR3 protein. Of about 26,000 distinct CDR3 sequences in the sample, 4.5% to 6% were seen once. What was sequenced was whole blood. The receptors were gathered from an adult who was a healthcare worker with PCR-confirmed SARS-CoV-2 infection or an uninfected control (not recorded which). Both conserved end residues are part of each CDR3. D genes are given only for firm matches. Size tells how often a clone was seen (once, few, many) or the class of an expanded clone, and some rows leave it out.

DNA	CDR3	J	D	V	size
TGTGCCATCAGTGACAACCCGAAGGGTGGTGAGCAGTTCTTC	CAISDNPKGGEQFF	TRBJ2-1	-	TRBV10-3	medium-sized
TGTGCCTGGGGCCCCGGGACTAGCGGGGATCTAGATACGCAGTATTTT	CAWGPGTSGDLDTQYF	TRBJ2-3	TRBD2	TRBV30	-
TGTGCCAGCAGCGTTGCGATTTATAATTCACCCCTCCACTTT	CASSVAIYNSPLHF	TRBJ1-6	-	TRBV6-6	-
TGCAGTGCGACGACAGGCCGCCATGGCTACACCTTC	CSATTGRHGYTF	TRBJ1-2	-	TRBV20-1	many
TGTGCCAGCAGCCTGGGCCAAAGCACTGAAGCTTTCTTT	CASSLGQSTEAFF	TRBJ1-1	-	TRBV2	few
TGTGCCAGCTCCGCCAGGGGGTGGTCCACTGAAGCTTTCTTT	CASSARGWSTEAFF	TRBJ1-1	TRBD1	TRBV18	few
TGTGCCAGCAGCTTAGCAGGGGCCCACGAGCAGTACTTC	CASSLAGAHEQYF	TRBJ2-7	-	TRBV7-9	-
TGCAGTGCCCCAAAGGAAGACAGAACCGACTTTTTCTCCTACAATGAGCAGTTCTTC	CSAPKEDRTDFFSYNEQFF	TRBJ2-1	-	TRBV20-1	few
TGCAGTGCTAGAGTAGGGGGAAGAGACTCACCCCTCCACTTT	CSARVGGRDSPLHF	TRBJ1-6	-	TRBV20-1	many
TGTGCCAGCAGTTTTCTCCCAACCCACGAGCAGTACTTC	CASSFLPTHEQYF	TRBJ2-7	-	TRBV27	many
TGCAGCGTTGAAGAGGGAGCGAGGGATGAGCAGTTCTTC	CSVEEGARDEQFF	TRBJ2-1	-	TRBV29-1	many
TGCAGCGCAGGCGGCAAGGGAGATCAGCCCCAGCATTTT	CSAGGKGDQPQHF	TRBJ1-5	-	TRBV20-1	many
TGCAGTGCTACCTGGACCGGGGACAGGGGAAACACCATATATTTT	CSATWTGDRGNTIYF	TRBJ1-3	TRBD1	TRBV20-1	many
TGTGCCAGCAGGGCCGGGACAGGGCCCACAGATACGCAGTATTTT	CASRAGTGPTDTQYF	TRBJ2-3	TRBD1	TRBV2	many
TGTGCCAGCAGCTCTTCGCCCGGGACCGGGGGACAAGAGACCCAGTACTTC	CASSSSPGTGGQETQYF	TRBJ2-5	-	TRBV7-9	-
TGTGCCAGCAGCCTCTTGACAGGAACCTACAATGAGCAGTTCTTC	CASSLLTGTYNEQFF	TRBJ2-1	-	TRBV3-1	few
TGTGCCAGCAGCTTACAAGGACTAGCGGCCAGTTACAATGAGCAGTTCTTC	CASSLQGLAASYNEQFF	TRBJ2-1	TRBD2	TRBV7-2	many
TGTGCCAGCAGCTATGGACAGGGGGCGCGAGGGGCCAACGTCCTGACTTTC	CASSYGQGARGANVLTF	TRBJ2-6	TRBD1	TRBV5-6	many
TGTGCCAGCAGTTACTCCAGGACTTATAATTCACCCCTCCACTTT	CASSYSRTYNSPLHF	TRBJ1-6	-	TRBV6-2/TRBV6-3	many
TGTGCCAGCAGTTACGGGGACAACCAAGAGACCCAGTACTTC	CASSYGDNQETQYF	TRBJ2-5	-	TRBV6-6	many
TGTGCCAGCTCACCACCGGGGTGGTTGACGTCTGGGGCCAACGTCCTGACTTTC	CASSPPGWLTSGANVLTF	TRBJ2-6	-	TRBV18	-
TGTGCCAGCAGACCGGGACAGGGGATCTATGGCTACACCTTC	CASRPGQGIYGYTF	TRBJ1-2	TRBD1	TRBV12-3/TRBV12-4	many
TGTGCCAGCATACAGGGCAATAATGAAAAACTGTTTTTT	CASIQGNNEKLFF	TRBJ1-4	-	TRBV7-9	medium-sized
TGCAGTGCTAGAGATTGGACGGGATCCTACGAGCAGTACTTC	CSARDWTGSYEQYF	TRBJ2-7	-	TRBV20-1	few
TGTGCCAGCAGCGCTGGGACCGGAAATTCACCCCTCCACTTT	CASSAGTGNSPLHF	TRBJ1-6	-	TRBV7-9	medium-sized
TGTGCCAGCCAAGCCTCGGCAGCCGCCTACGAGCAGTACTTC	CASQASAAAYEQYF	TRBJ2-7	-	TRBV12-3/TRBV12-4	many
TGTGCCAGCAGTTCGACCGGGACAGGGGATTTTTCGAGCTCCTACGAGCAGTACTTC	CASSSTGTGDFSSSYEQYF	TRBJ2-7	TRBD1	TRBV5-6	many
TGTGCCACCCTATTCAGAGACCTAGCCAAAAACATTCAGTACTTC	CATLFRDLAKNIQYF	TRBJ2-4	-	TRBV6-1	-